This T cell receptor (beta chain) originates from a study of regulatory T cells in long-lasting Graves disease. The time point is: newly diagnosed GD, antithyroid drugs for less than 3 months. Preparation of the TCR library used RNA extracted from PBMCs. Assembly of TCR beta libraries relied on iRepertoire HTBI primers together with Arm-PCR of CDR3 regions. TCRdb re-derived calls from the multiplex PCR reads in MiXCR, one entry per CDR3 protein. The sample lists about 220,000 distinct CDR3 sequences; roughly 19% were seen once. Germline CDR1 is MNHEY and CDR2 is SMNVEV (reference sequence). V shed 1 base and J 8 bases; nucleotides not matched to a gene: 6. This CDR3 region has 14 residues. The table lists this clonotype with a few counts. The same data also went into a second study, on T cells in Graves' hyperthyroidism and ophthalmopathy. As that study records: Each patient was aged 18 to 65 and had newly diagnosed hyperthyroidism of under 2 months' duration. Patients were excluded for uncontrolled infection, other autoimmune disease, pregnancy or lactation.

This chain links TRBV27 with TRBJ1-2, with 8 nucleotides matching TRBD1. The sample here was peripheral blood mononuclear cells (PBMCs), taken at new diagnosis, from a patient treated with antithyroid drugs. The sequence was obtained from a woman under 40 with Graves disease. For the CDR3, the DNA is TGTGCCAGCAGTTTATTGGCAGGGGGCCGCGGCTACACCTTC. Amino acid sequence: CASSLLAGGRGYTF.